Presented here are 23 T cell receptor beta chains from one specimen sequenced in a study of read filtering for tumor transcriptome and immune sequencing. The library was built from around 0.4 ug RNA with molecular barcoded adaptors for alpha/delta and beta/gamma chains. TCRdb reanalysed the reads using MiXCR and keeps one entry per CDR3 protein. This table holds about 47,000 distinct CDR3 sequences, approximately 12% found once. Source material: a population of CD138-negative cells sorted from bone marrow. These receptors came from a donor aged 40 or over with multiple myeloma.

This clonotype showed up many times. The rearrangement joins TRBV7-6 to TRBJ2-7, with D unclear. CDR3 length: 14 residues. Deletions cut 0 bases from V and 0 bases from J, with 6 bases between. Per the germline V gene, CDR1 is SGHVS and CDR2 is FNYEAQ. The CDR3 nucleotides are TGTGCCAGCAGCTTAGCGCCAGCCTCCTACGAGCAGTACTTC. Residues: CASSLAPASYEQYF.

This clonotype was seen many times. This rearrangement joins TRBV5-1 to TRBJ1-1; 10 positions match TRBD1. Germline V gene lookup returns CDR1 SGHRS and CDR2 YFSETQ. The CDR3 has 15 amino acids. The V and J ends lost 0 bases and 5 bases, in that order; junction bases with no gene match: 4. The CDR3 here is CASSLDGQGETEAFF. CDR3 sequence (DNA): TGCGCCAGCAGCTTGGACGGACAGGGGGAAACTGAAGCTTTCTTT.

About this clonotype itself: A much more abundant neighbour one base away suggests this may be a read error. The J gene is TRBJ2-1, the V gene TRBV6-5; D unclear. The CDR3 extends over 15 amino acids. Germline V gene data show CDR1 as MNHEY and CDR2 as SVGAGI. The CDR3 region is CASSYSSHSYNGQFF. Here the CDR3 DNA reads TGTGCCAGCAGTTACTCGAGTCATTCCTACAATGGGCAGTTCTTC.

Comment on this clonotype: A much more abundant neighbour one base away suggests this may be a read error. This chain links TRBV5-4 with TRBJ2-7; D possibly matches TRBD1 or TRBD2 (5 bases each). The CDR3 totals 17 residues. The germline V gene encodes CDR1 SGHNT and CDR2 YYREEE (reference sequence). The CDR3 DNA sequence: TGTGCCAGCAGCTTAGACCCCGACAGACCGGACTCCTACGATCAGTACTTC. This codes for CASSLDPDRPDSYDQYF.

The chain combines TRBV4-1 with TRBJ2-2, with D possibly called TRBD1 or TRBD2 (7 bases each). The V and J ends lost 1 base and 4 bases respectively, with 13 bases between them. In germline, CDR1 is MGHRA, CDR2 YSYEKL. The CDR3 contains 16 residues. In DNA, the CDR3 is TGCGCCAGCAGCCAAGTCGACAGGGAGGGCACCGGGGAGCTGTTTTTT. Its protein product is CASSQVDREGTGELFF.

This clonotype was detected many times. This rearrangement joins TRBV11-1 to TRBJ2-5; D is unclear. The V gene lost 5 bases and the J gene lost 5 bases, with 12 bases spanning the gap. The CDR3 consists of 13 residues. Germline CDR1 and CDR2: SGHAT and FQDESV (reference sequence). The CDR3, as DNA: TGTGCCAGCAGCGCCCGGATGGAGGAGACCCAGTACTTC. Protein sequence: CASSARMEETQYF.

This sequence joins TRBV18 and TRBJ2-1; D remains ambiguous. The length of the CDR3 is 16 residues. Trimming left V 3 bases short and J 0 bases short, with 12 bases between. Germline V gene lookup returns CDR1 KGHSH and CDR2 LQKENI. The CDR3 reads CASSPLAASSYNEQFF. The CDR3 DNA reads as TGTGCCAGCTCACCTTTAGCTGCTAGCTCCTACAATGAGCAGTTCTTC.

In this sample, this clonotype turned up many times. The genes are TRBV20-1 and TRBJ2-5; 7 bases map to TRBD1. CDR3 length: 13 amino acids. CDR1 and CDR2 (germline): DFQATT, SNEGSKA (reference sequence). The J segment lost 5 bases and the V segment lost 5 bases, leaving 8 bases of the junction unmatched. The DNA for the CDR3 is TGCAGTGCTGCCGGACAGGTGGGGGAGACCCAGTACTTC. Residues: CSAAGQVGETQYF.

This clonotype has ten or more counts. The rearrangement uses TRBV29-1 and TRBJ2-5; TRBD2 matches at 10 bases. This CDR3 contains 14 residues. V lost 0 bases, J lost 8 bases, and 6 bases stayed unmatched. Per germline, CDR1 SQVTM and CDR2 ANQGSEA. For the CDR3, the DNA is TGCAGCGTTGAAGATCCGCTAGCGGGAGAAACCCAGTACTTC. It specifies CSVEDPLAGETQYF.

Regarding this clonotype: This probably arose from a read error, given a far larger clone one base away. The chain links TRBV5-8 to TRBJ2-1; 7 nucleotides align to TRBD2. Looked up from germline, CDR1 is SGHTS and CDR2 is YDEGEE. This CDR3 has 15 amino acids. The CDR3 is CASSYSSGVGDGQFF. Written as DNA, the CDR3 is TGCGCCAGCAGCTATTCTAGCGGTGTGGGCGATGGGCAGTTCTTC.

This clonotype was found many times. The chain combines TRBV28 with TRBJ2-3, with 7 bases identical to TRBD1. This CDR3 spans 14 amino acids. The germline V gene has CDR1 MDHEN and CDR2 SYDVKM. The V and J ends lost 4 bases and 3 bases, in that order; junction bases with no gene match: 4. The CDR3 protein is CASSSGTVTDTQYF. The DNA for the CDR3 is TGTGCCAGCAGTTCTGGGACAGTGACAGATACGCAGTATTTT.

This clonotype was observed at least ten times. The V and J genes are TRBV7-6 and TRBJ2-4; tentatively, D is TRBD2 (6 bases). Per germline, CDR1 SGHVS and CDR2 FNYEAQ. The CDR3 extends over 16 amino acids. V was shortened by 5 bases and J by 6 bases, with 20 bases between the two germline ends. The CDR3 sequence is CASSPQTGGIRNIQYF. The CDR3 DNA is TGTGCCAGCAGCCCCCAAACAGGCGGGATCCGAAACATTCAGTACTTC.

As regards this clonotype: A far larger clone is only one base removed, so a read error is likely. The chain uses TRBV13 and TRBJ2-1; 13 bases are shared with TRBD2. This CDR3 spans 18 amino acids. V shed 5 bases, J shed 9 bases, and the junction held 16 bases outside the gene matches. The V gene's germline CDR1 is PRHDT and CDR2 FYEKMQ (reference sequence). CDR3 bases: TGTGCCAGCAGCGGGGTGACTAGCGGGAGGTCGTCCCGCAGTGAGCAGTTCTTC. Its translation: CASSGVTSGRSSRSEQFF.

At least ten counts were recorded for this clonotype. The chain joins TRBV20-1 to TRBJ2-5, with no clear D. The CDR3 loop spans 14 amino acids. V gave up 3 bases and J gave up 5 bases, with 16 bases separating them. The germline V gene has CDR1 DFQATT and CDR2 SNEGSKA (reference sequence). CDR3 amino acids: CSASAQIHRETQYF. CDR3 nucleotide sequence: TGCAGTGCTAGTGCCCAGATCCACCGGGAGACCCAGTACTTC.

This clonotype was found many times. This rearrangement joins TRBV5-1 to TRBJ2-7; maybe TRBD1 (6 bases). The V end lost 4 bases, the J end lost 9 bases, and 17 bases lay between the germline ends. The germline gives CDR1 SGHRS, CDR2 YFSETQ. The CDR3 is made up of 13 amino acids. CDR3 residues: CASSPLTGPGQYF. DNA for the CDR3: TGCGCCAGCAGCCCGCTGACAGGACCAGGGCAGTACTTC.

Ten or more counts support this clonotype. The chain links TRBV21-1 to TRBJ1-1; the table's D call, TRBD1, was not checked against the DNA. TRBV21-1 is tagged as a pseudogene. The length of the CDR3 is 18 residues. In nucleotides, the CDR3 is TGTGCCAGCAGCTTCCGACAGGTTAAGGGTCCGGGGAACACTGAAGCTTTCTTT. Encoded protein: CASSFRQVKGPGNTEAFF.

This clonotype was counted many times. V gene TRBV5-8 combines with J gene TRBJ2-6; D is unresolved. The germline CDR1 and CDR2 sequences are SGHTS and YDEGEE. This CDR3 has 19 amino acids. Trimming pared 1 base from V and 0 bases from J, leaving 17 bases between. CDR3 sequence: CASSLLLEMVISGANVLTF. Here the CDR3 DNA reads TGTGCCAGCAGCTTGCTTCTAGAGATGGTGATCTCTGGGGCCAACGTCCTGACTTTC.

This clonotype was found many times. In DNA, the CDR3 is TGTGCCAGCAGCCCCAGGGGGCAGTCTTGGGAGCTGTTTTTT. As protein: CASSPRGQSWELFF. The chain uses TRBV9 and TRBJ2-2, with 8 bases that match TRBD1. Germline V gives CDR1 SGDLS, CDR2 YYNGEE. The CDR3 spans 14 residues. The V and J ends lost 4 bases and 9 bases, in that order; junction bases with no gene match: 8. Using reference TRBV9 and TRBJ2-2 for the parts outside the CDR3, the full variable domain is DSGVTQTPKHLITATGQRVTLRCSPRSGDLSVYWYQQSLDQGLQFLIQYYNGEERAKGNILERFSAQQFPDLHSELNLSSLELGDSALYFCASSPRGQSWELFFGEGSRLTVL.

Ten or more counts support this clonotype. The rearrangement links TRBV12-3 or TRBV12-4 to TRBJ2-7, with D perhaps TRBD1 (6 bases). CDR3 length: 15 residues. V was pared by 3 bases and J by 3 bases, with 15 bases between. The CDR3 sequence is CASSFGQQGGYEQYF. CDR3 coding DNA: TGTGCCAGCAGTTTTGGACAGCAAGGAGGCTACGAGCAGTACTTC.

This clonotype has a count of ten or more. This rearrangement joins TRBV20-1 to TRBJ1-1; unclear D gene. CDR3 size: 14 residues. V lost 1 base and J lost 7, with 16 bases in between. From germline, CDR1 is DFQATT and CDR2 SNEGSKA (reference sequence). CDR3 protein: CSARGGSASDEAFF. CDR3 sequence (DNA): TGCAGTGCTAGAGGGGGTTCTGCCTCAGATGAAGCTTTCTTT.

A few counts support this clonotype. A read error may be the cause here, since a much bigger clone is one base away. The chain links TRBV4-1 to TRBJ2-5; D gene unclear. Germline CDR1 MGHRA, CDR2 YSYEKL. The CDR3 runs 13 residues. Here the CDR3 reads CASSQFRKETQHF. Here the CDR3 DNA reads TGCGCCAGCAGCCAATTCCGCAAAGAGACCCAGCACTTC.

This clonotype was recorded many times. The chain recombines TRBV3-1 with TRBJ2-7, with TRBD2 matching over 10 bases. V lost 4 bases and J lost 0; bases outside the gene matches: 6. The CDR3 length is 16 residues. In germline, CDR1 is LGHDT, CDR2 YNNKEL (reference sequence). The CDR3 bases are TGTGCCAGCAGCCCATTACTAGCGGGAAGCTCCTACGAGCAGTACTTC. Translation: CASSPLLAGSSYEQYF.

Of note for this clonotype: It differs at one base from a far larger clone, so likely a read error. The V gene is TRBV7-9, the J gene TRBJ2-1; D may be TRBD2 (6 bases). The germline V gene has CDR1 SEHNR and CDR2 FQNEAQ (reference sequence). Between the trimmed V and J ends, which lost 3 bases and 5 bases, there was a span of 11 bases. The CDR3 length is 14 residues. The CDR3 DNA is TGTGCCAGCAGCTTGGGCGGGATCGACAATGAGCAGTTCTTC. The encoded protein is CASSLGGIDNEQFF.